The 5 T cell receptor beta chains in this list originate from one sample, sequenced in a study of shared clonotypes between healthy human individuals. Generated by immunoSEQ multiplex PCR, the TCRdb table keeps only in-frame clones and is missing some. Of 1,500,000 or so clones in the sample, about 96% were seen once. Sequenced sample: naive CD4+ T cells sorted from blood. Documented subset: CD45RA+ positively selected. These receptors all stem from a man aged 25 to 45 in good health.

The chain carries TRBV18 and TRBJ2-5, with 9 bases aligning to TRBD2. The junction had 6 bases not matched to a gene; V was cut back by 5 bases and J by 5 bases. This CDR3 comprises 14 residues. CDR1 and CDR2 from the germline V gene are KGHSH and LQKENI. The CDR3 bases are TGTGCCAGCTCATCGACTAGCGGAGATGAGACCCAGTACTTC. Its protein is CASSSTSGDETQYF.

This clone was found once. The V and J genes are TRBV19 and TRBJ1-5, with 10 bases aligning to TRBD1. There are 16 residues in the CDR3. J gave up 7 bases and V 7 bases, and 13 bases lay outside the gene matches. Per the germline V gene, CDR1 is LNHDA and CDR2 is SQIVND (reference sequence). In DNA, the CDR3 is TGTGCCAGTATCTTGAGCGGGACAGGGGTTTTCCAGCCCCAGCATTTT. Amino acids: CASILSGTGVFQPQHF.

The chain couples TRBV6-1 to TRBJ1-1; no firm D call. The CDR3 extends over 14 amino acids. From germline, CDR1 is MNHNS and CDR2 SASEGT. V was shortened by 3 bases and J by 5 bases, with 13 bases between the two germline ends. The CDR3 region is CASSDPRGNTEAFF. Here the CDR3 DNA reads TGTGCCAGCAGTGACCCCCGGGGTAATACTGAAGCTTTCTTT.

The CDR3 protein is CASSLALGGGASTDTQYF. CDR3 bases: TGCGCCAGCAGCTTGGCCCTGGGAGGGGGTGCGAGCACAGATACGCAGTATTTT. V usage is TRBV5-1 and J usage is TRBJ2-3, with D perhaps matching TRBD2 (7 bases). V was shortened by 0 bases and J by 0 bases, with 17 bases between the two germline ends. This CDR3 is 18 amino acids long. Germline V gene sequence: CDR1 SGHRS, CDR2 YFSETQ.

In DNA, the CDR3 is TGTGCCACCAGCAGAGGGGGGGAGCTGTTTTTT. Residues: CATSRGGELFF. This chain uses TRBV15 with TRBJ2-2; D unresolved. Trimming pared 1 base from V and 8 bases from J, leaving 2 bases between. Germline loops: CDR1 LNHNV, CDR2 YYDKDF (reference sequence). The CDR3 spans 11 residues.